These 3 T cell receptor beta chains were all obtained from the same sample, sequenced in a study of cytomegalovirus exposure and HLA in healthy donors. In the PCR, 60 Vbeta and 13 Jbeta primers were used. The repertoire was sequenced with immunoSEQ multiplex PCR; TCRdb's copy has only in-frame clones and lacks some. The sample contains some 97,000 clones, more than 60% of which appear only once. The sequenced sample was PBMCs. These receptor sequences come from a woman under 30 in good health and CMV-seropositive.

The chain joins TRBV27 to TRBJ2-5; D unresolved. CDR1 and CDR2 from the germline V gene are MNHEY and SMNVEV (reference sequence). The CDR3 runs 13 residues. The ends were cut back, 2 bases at V and 8 bases at J, with 12 bases in the middle. CDR3 in DNA: TGTGCCAGCAGTTTAGCCCCCTCTAGTACCCAGTACTTC. The encoded protein is CASSLAPSSTQYF.

Only a few counts were recorded for this clone. The V and J genes are TRBV5-1 and TRBJ2-5; 9 bases agree with TRBD1. CDR3 length: 16 residues. Losses at the gene ends were 0 bases for V and 1 base for J; bases not matched to a gene: 4. CDR1 SGHRS and CDR2 YFSETQ come from the germline V gene. The CDR3 region is CASSLALQGAQETQYF. The DNA for the CDR3 is TGCGCCAGCAGCTTGGCCTTACAGGGGGCCCAAGAGACCCAGTACTTC.

The chain joins TRBV4-1 to TRBJ2-7, with 8 bases matching TRBD1. V was clipped by 4 bases and J by 3 bases; unmatched bases: 8. This CDR3 is 15 amino acids long. Looked up from germline, CDR1 is MGHRA and CDR2 is YSYEKL. CDR3 sequence (DNA): TGCGCCAGCAGCCCGGACAGGGTAGGAGGCTACGAGCAGTACTTC. This sequence encodes CASSPDRVGGYEQYF.